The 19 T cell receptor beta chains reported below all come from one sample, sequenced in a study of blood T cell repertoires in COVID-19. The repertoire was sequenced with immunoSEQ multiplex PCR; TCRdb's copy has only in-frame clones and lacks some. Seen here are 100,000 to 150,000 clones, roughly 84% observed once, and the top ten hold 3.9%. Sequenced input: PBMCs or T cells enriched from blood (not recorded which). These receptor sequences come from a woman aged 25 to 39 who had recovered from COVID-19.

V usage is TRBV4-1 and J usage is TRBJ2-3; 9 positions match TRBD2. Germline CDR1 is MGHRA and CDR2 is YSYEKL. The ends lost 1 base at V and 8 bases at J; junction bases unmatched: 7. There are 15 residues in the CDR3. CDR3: CASSQGSGRRATQYF. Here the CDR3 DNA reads TGCGCCAGCAGCCAAGGTAGCGGGAGACGTGCTACGCAGTATTTT.

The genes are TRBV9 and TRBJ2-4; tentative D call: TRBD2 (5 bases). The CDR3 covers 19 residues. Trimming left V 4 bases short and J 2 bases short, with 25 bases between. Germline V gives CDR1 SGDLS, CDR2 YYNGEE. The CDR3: CASSSSNGLGVTTKNIQYF. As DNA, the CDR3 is TGTGCCAGCAGCAGTAGTAATGGGCTGGGAGTAACAACCAAAAACATTCAGTACTTC.

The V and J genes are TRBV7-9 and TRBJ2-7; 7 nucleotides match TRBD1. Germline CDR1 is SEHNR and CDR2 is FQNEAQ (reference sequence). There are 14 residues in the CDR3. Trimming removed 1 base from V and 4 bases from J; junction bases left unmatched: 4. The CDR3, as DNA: TGTGCCAGCAGCTTAGACGGGACAGTTTACGAGCAGTACTTC. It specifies CASSLDGTVYEQYF.

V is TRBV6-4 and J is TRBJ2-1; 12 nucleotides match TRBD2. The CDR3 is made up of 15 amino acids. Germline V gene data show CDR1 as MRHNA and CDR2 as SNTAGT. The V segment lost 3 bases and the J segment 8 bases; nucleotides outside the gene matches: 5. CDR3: CASSELAGGRDEQFF. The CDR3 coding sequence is TGTGCCAGCAGTGAACTAGCGGGAGGCCGGGATGAGCAGTTCTTC.

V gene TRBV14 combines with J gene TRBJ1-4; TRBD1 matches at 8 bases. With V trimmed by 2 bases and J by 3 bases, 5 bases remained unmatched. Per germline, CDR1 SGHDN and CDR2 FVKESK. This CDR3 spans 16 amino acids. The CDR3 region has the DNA TGTGCCAGCAGCCAACGGGACAGGAGACCTAATGAAAAACTGTTTTTT. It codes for CASSQRDRRPNEKLFF.

CDR3 residues: CASSVGGLGETQYF. The CDR3 nucleotides are TGTGCCAGCAGCGTAGGAGGGCTTGGGGAGACCCAGTACTTC. The rearrangement links TRBV9 to TRBJ2-5; tentatively, D is TRBD2 (5 bases). This CDR3 is 14 amino acids long. CDR1 is SGDLS and CDR2 is YYNGEE in the germline V gene. V lost 0 bases to trimming and J lost 5 bases, with 11 bases between them.

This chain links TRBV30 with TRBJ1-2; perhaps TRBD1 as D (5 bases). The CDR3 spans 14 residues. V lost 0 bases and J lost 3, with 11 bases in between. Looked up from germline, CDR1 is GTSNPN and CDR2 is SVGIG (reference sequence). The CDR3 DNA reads TGTGCCTGGAGTGTACCAGGGAGGGACTATGGCTACACCTTC. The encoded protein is CAWSVPGRDYGYTF.

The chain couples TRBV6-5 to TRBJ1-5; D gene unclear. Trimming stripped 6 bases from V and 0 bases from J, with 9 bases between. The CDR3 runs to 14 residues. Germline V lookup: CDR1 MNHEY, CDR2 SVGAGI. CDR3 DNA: TGTGCCAGCAGCAACCGGGATAGCAATCAGCCCCAGCATTTT. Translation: CASSNRDSNQPQHF.

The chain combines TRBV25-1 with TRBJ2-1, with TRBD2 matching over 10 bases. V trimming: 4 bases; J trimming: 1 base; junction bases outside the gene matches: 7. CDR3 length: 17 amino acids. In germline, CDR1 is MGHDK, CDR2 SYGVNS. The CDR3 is CASSGGLAEDSYNEQFF. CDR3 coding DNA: TGTGCCAGCAGTGGCGGACTAGCGGAAGATTCCTACAATGAGCAGTTCTTC.

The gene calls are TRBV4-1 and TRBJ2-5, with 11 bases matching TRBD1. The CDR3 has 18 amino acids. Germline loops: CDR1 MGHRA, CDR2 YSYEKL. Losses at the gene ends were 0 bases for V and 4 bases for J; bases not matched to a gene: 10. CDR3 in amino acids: CASSQERTGGGVGETQYF. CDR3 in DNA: TGCGCCAGCAGCCAAGAGAGGACAGGGGGCGGAGTGGGAGAGACCCAGTACTTC.

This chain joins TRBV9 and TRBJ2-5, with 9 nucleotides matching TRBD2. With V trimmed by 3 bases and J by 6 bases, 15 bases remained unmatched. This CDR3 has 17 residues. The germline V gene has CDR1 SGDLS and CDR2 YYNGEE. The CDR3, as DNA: TGTGCCAGCAGCGGAGGGGCCCAGCGGGAGGTGGTAAAGACCCAGTACTTC. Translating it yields CASSGGAQREVVKTQYF. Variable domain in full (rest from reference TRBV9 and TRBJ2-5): DSGVTQTPKHLITATGQRVTLRCSPRSGDLSVYWYQQSLDQGLQFLIQYYNGEERAKGNILERFSAQQFPDLHSELNLSSLELGDSALYFCASSGGAQREVVKTQYFGPGTRLLVL.

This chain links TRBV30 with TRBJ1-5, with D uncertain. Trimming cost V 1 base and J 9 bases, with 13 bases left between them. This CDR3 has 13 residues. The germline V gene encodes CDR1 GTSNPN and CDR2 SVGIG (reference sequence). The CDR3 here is CAWSEQLFGPQHF. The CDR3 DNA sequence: TGTGCCTGGAGTGAACAGCTTTTCGGGCCCCAGCATTTT.

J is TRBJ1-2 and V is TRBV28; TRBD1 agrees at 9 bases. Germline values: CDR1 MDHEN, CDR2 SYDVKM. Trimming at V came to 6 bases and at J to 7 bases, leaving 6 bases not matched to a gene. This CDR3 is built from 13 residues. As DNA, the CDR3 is TGTGCCAGCAGACTCCGGGACAGGGCTGGCTACACCTTC. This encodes CASRLRDRAGYTF.

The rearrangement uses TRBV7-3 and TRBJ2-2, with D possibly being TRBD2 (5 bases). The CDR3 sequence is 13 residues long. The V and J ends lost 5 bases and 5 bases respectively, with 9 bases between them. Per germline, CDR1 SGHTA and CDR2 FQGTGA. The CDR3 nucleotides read TGTGCCAGCAGCCCCACTAGAACCGGGGAGCTGTTTTTT. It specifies CASSPTRTGELFF.

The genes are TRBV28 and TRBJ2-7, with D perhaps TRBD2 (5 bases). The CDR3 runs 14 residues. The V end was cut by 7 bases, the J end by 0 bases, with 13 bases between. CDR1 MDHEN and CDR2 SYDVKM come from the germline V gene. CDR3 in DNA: TGTGCCAGCATCTTACATGGGAGCTCCTACGAGCAGTACTTC. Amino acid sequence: CASILHGSSYEQYF.

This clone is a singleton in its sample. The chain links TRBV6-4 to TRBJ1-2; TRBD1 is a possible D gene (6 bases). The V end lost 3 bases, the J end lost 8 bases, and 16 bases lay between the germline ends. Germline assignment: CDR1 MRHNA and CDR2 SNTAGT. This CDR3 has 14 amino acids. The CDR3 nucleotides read TGTGCCAGCAGTGAGTCGGCAGGGGCGGAAGGCTACACCTTC. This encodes CASSESAGAEGYTF.

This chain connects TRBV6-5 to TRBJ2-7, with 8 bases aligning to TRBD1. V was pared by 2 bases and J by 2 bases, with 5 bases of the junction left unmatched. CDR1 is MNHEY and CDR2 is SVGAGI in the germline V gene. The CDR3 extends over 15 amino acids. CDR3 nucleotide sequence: TGTGCCAGCAGTTACGGGACAGGTGGAACCTACGAGCAGTACTTC. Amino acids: CASSYGTGGTYEQYF.

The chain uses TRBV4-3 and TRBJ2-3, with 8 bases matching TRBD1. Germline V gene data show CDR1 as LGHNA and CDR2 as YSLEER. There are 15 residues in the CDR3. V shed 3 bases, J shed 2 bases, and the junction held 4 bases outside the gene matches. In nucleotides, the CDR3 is TGCGCCAGCAGCCACGGACAGGGCCTCACAGATACGCAGTATTTT. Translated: CASSHGQGLTDTQYF.

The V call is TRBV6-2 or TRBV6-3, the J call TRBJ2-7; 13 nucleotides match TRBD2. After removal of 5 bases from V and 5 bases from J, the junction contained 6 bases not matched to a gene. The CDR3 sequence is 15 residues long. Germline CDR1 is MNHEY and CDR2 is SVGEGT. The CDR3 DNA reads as TGTGCCAGCAGTCGGACTAGCGGGAGTATCGACGAGCAGTACTTC. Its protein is CASSRTSGSIDEQYF.